These 24 T cell receptor beta chains originate from one sample sequenced in a study of T-cell memory formation after mild COVID-19. TCRdb re-derived calls from the 5' RACE reads in MiXCR, one entry per CDR3 protein. The sample records under 600,000 distinct CDR3 sequences, about 20% being singletons. What was sequenced was PBMCs or a T cell subset sorted from them (not recorded which). The source is an adult woman who had mild COVID-19 (a few samples of this study predate the infection). Cell type and time point are not known.

This clonotype was observed a few times. V and J are TRBV5-1 and TRBJ2-1; 7 positions match TRBD2. Trimming cost V 2 bases and J 0 bases; bases outside gene matches: 5. Germline V gene sequence: CDR1 SGHRS, CDR2 YFSETQ. The CDR3 sequence is 16 residues long. The CDR3 spells CASSLERDSSYNEQFF. The CDR3 coding sequence is TGCGCCAGCAGCTTAGAGCGGGATAGCTCCTACAATGAGCAGTTCTTC.

This clonotype has just a few counts. The chain joins TRBV30 to TRBJ2-1; D may be TRBD2 (5 bases). Germline CDR1 GTSNPN, CDR2 SVGIG (reference sequence). The CDR3 is 16 residues long. Trimming took 0 bases from V and 0 from J, leaving 12 bases between them. The CDR3 loop reads CAWSVRTASSYNEQFF. For the CDR3, the DNA is TGTGCCTGGAGTGTACGGACTGCGAGCTCCTACAATGAGCAGTTCTTC.

The sample holds a few counts of this clonotype. This chain uses TRBV29-1 with TRBJ2-7; tentatively, D is TRBD1 or TRBD2 (6 bases each). V shed 3 bases and J shed 2 bases, with 11 bases lying between them. Germline V lookup: CDR1 SQVTM, CDR2 ANQGSEA. This CDR3 region has 13 residues. In nucleotides, the CDR3 is TGCAGCGTTGATAGGGGGGCTACCTACGAGCAGTACTTC. Protein: CSVDRGATYEQYF.

The genes are TRBV20-1 and TRBJ1-2; D is undetermined. This CDR3 is built from 14 residues. Germline V gives CDR1 DFQATT, CDR2 SNEGSKA (reference sequence). V was cut by 7 bases and J by 2 bases, with 17 bases left in between. CDR3 sequence (DNA): TGCAGTGGGGTTGAAGCGGGCCGGAACTATGGCTACACCTTC. This sequence encodes CSGVEAGRNYGYTF.

The J gene is TRBJ2-6, the V gene TRBV27, with a possible D match to TRBD2 (6 bases). Germline CDR1 MNHEY, CDR2 SMNVEV (reference sequence). The CDR3 is 15 amino acids. Trimming removed 1 base at V and 4 bases at J, with 8 bases between. The CDR3 is CASSLFGSGANVLTF. The CDR3 coding sequence is TGTGCCAGCAGTTTATTCGGGAGCGGGGCCAACGTCCTGACTTTC.

This clonotype was detected ten times or more. The V call is TRBV12-3 or TRBV12-4, the J call TRBJ2-7; D is uncertain. CDR3 length equals 13 residues. Trimming took off 3 bases at V and 2 bases at J, with 8 bases between the two ends. Here the CDR3 reads CASSLARPYEQYF. The CDR3 bases are TGTGCCAGCAGTTTGGCCAGACCCTACGAGCAGTACTTC.

V and J are TRBV30 and TRBJ1-3; D ambiguous. The CDR3 length is 15 residues. Trimming shortened V by 2 bases and J by 1 base, and 12 bases separated the two germline ends. From germline, CDR1 is GTSNPN and CDR2 SVGIG (reference sequence). CDR3 loop: CAWSLGSSSGNTIYF. CDR3 sequence (DNA): TGTGCCTGGAGTCTGGGCAGTTCATCTGGAAACACCATATATTTT.

This clonotype has only a few counts. The V call is TRBV4-3, the J call TRBJ2-1; D call uncertain. The CDR3 is 13 residues long. Germline V gene data show CDR1 as LGHNA and CDR2 as YSLEER. With 4 bases removed from V and 5 bases from J, the gap between germline ends came to 9 bases. The CDR3 sequence: CASSRSGNNEQFF. Written as DNA, the CDR3 is TGCGCCAGCAGCCGCTCGGGCAACAATGAGCAGTTCTTC.

There are a few counts of this clonotype. The chain combines TRBV3-1 with TRBJ2-7, with TRBD2 identical over 8 bases. This CDR3 has 13 residues. The germline V gene encodes CDR1 LGHDT and CDR2 YNNKEL (reference sequence). V was pared by 7 bases and J by 2 bases, with 4 bases of the junction left unmatched. The CDR3 DNA sequence: TGTGCCAGCATGAGCGGGGGAACCTACGAGCAGTACTTC. Protein product: CASMSGGTYEQYF.

This clonotype was observed a few times. V is TRBV12-3 or TRBV12-4 and J is TRBJ1-5; the D is unclear. V was cut by 5 bases and J by 5 bases, with 16 bases left in between. This CDR3 is 15 amino acids long. CDR3 DNA sequence: TGTGCCAGCAGTCCAAAAGGTTGGGGAGATCAGCCCCAGCATTTT. Encoded protein: CASSPKGWGDQPQHF.

The chain is built from TRBV24-1 and TRBJ2-7; D possibly corresponds to TRBD1 (6 bases). V gave up 3 bases and J gave up 3 bases, with 11 bases separating them. Germline lookup yields CDR1 KGHDR and CDR2 SFDVKD. The CDR3 spans 14 residues. DNA of the CDR3: TGTGCCACCAGTGATGAACGGGACAACTACGAGCAGTACTTC. Translation gives CATSDERDNYEQYF.

CDR3 nucleotides: TGTGCCAGCAGCTTTCGTAAAGCGGGAGTATCCTACAATGAGCAGTTCTTC. Translated, it gives CASSFRKAGVSYNEQFF. The chain couples TRBV11-3 to TRBJ2-1, with 8 nucleotides matching TRBD2. CDR3 length: 17 amino acids. J gave up 1 base and V 3 bases, and 8 bases lay outside the gene matches. CDR1 and CDR2 (germline): SGHNT, YENEEA.

The chain employs TRBV12-3 or TRBV12-4 and TRBJ1-1, with 7 bases identical to TRBD1. The length of the CDR3 is 17 residues. With 5 bases clipped from V and 0 bases from J, the junction kept 12 bases outside the gene matches. CDR3 in amino acids: CASSVHRGSDMNTEAFF. The DNA for the CDR3 is TGTGCCAGCAGTGTTCACAGGGGAAGCGACATGAACACTGAAGCTTTCTTT.

In its sample, this clonotype was seen many times. The chain carries TRBV20-1 and TRBJ2-2; 9 bases are shared with TRBD2. This CDR3 comprises 16 residues. CDR1 DFQATT and CDR2 SNEGSKA come from the germline V gene (reference sequence). V was clipped by 6 bases and J by 9 bases; unmatched bases: 17. DNA of the CDR3: TGCAGTGCCAGGGCTAGCGGGATATCGGAAGCAAGGGAGCTGTTTTTT. As protein: CSARASGISEARELFF.

CDR3 in amino acids: CASSYSTGPQYF. The DNA of the CDR3 is TGTGCCAGCAGTTACTCCACGGGCCCCCAGTACTTC. This chain joins TRBV6-2 or TRBV6-3 and TRBJ2-7, with D hard to call. Trimming shortened V by 0 bases and J by 10 bases, and 10 bases separated the two germline ends. This CDR3 spans 12 amino acids. Germline V gives CDR1 MNHEY, CDR2 SVGEGT.

This clonotype was observed many times. CDR3 region: CASSLGQGAYNEQFF. In nucleotides, the CDR3 is TGTGCCAGCAGTTTGGGACAGGGGGCATACAATGAGCAGTTCTTC. The rearrangement uses TRBV7-2 and TRBJ2-1, with 12 positions matching TRBD1. The V gene end was trimmed by 6 bases and the J gene end by 4 bases; junction bases not matched to a gene: 4. The CDR3 loop spans 15 amino acids. CDR1 is SGHTA, CDR2 FQGNSA, per germline.

J is TRBJ2-5 and V is TRBV28; D possibly matches TRBD1 or TRBD2 (7 bases each). The germline V gene encodes CDR1 MDHEN and CDR2 SYDVKM. V was clipped by 7 bases and J by 2 bases, with 20 bases between them. CDR3 size: 16 residues. CDR3 nucleotide sequence: TGTGCCAGCACCCCAGGGGGAGGGGACTTACAAGAGACCCAGTACTTC. It yields the protein CASTPGGGDLQETQYF.

V is TRBV12-3 or TRBV12-4 and J is TRBJ2-5, with 8 bases lining up with TRBD1. CDR3 size: 15 residues. V was pared by 7 bases and J by 5 bases, with 12 bases of the junction left unmatched. The CDR3 is CASIQGRGRVETQYF. The DNA for the CDR3 is TGTGCCAGCATCCAAGGCAGGGGGCGTGTGGAGACCCAGTACTTC.

This clonotype has more than one count but fewer than ten. Compared with germline, one end of the junction differs, possibly owing to a read error. The V call is TRBV25-1, the J call TRBJ2-3; TRBD1 might be the D (6 bases). The CDR3 has 13 amino acids. Germline V gene sequence: CDR1 MGHDK, CDR2 SYGVNS. The CDR3 DNA sequence: TGTGCCAGCAGAGAATACAGGGCAGATACGCAGTATTTT. Its translation is CASREYRADTQYF.

The genes are TRBV19 and TRBJ2-3; maybe TRBD2 (7 bases). Trimming left V 6 bases short and J 2 bases short, with 21 bases between. Germline V gene sequence: CDR1 LNHDA, CDR2 SQIVND (reference sequence). The CDR3 loop spans 17 amino acids. CDR3 nucleotides: TGTGCCAGTAGCCACCTTCGGGGGCGGGGGATCACAGATACGCAGTATTTT. It encodes CASSHLRGRGITDTQYF. The full variable domain, with the rest looked up from reference TRBV19 and TRBJ2-3, is DGGITQSPKYLFRKEGQNVTLSCEQNLNHDAMYWYRQDPGQGLRLIYYSQIVNDFQKGDIAEGYSVSREKKESFPLTVTSAQKNPTAFYLCASSHLRGRGITDTQYFGPGTRLTVL.

The V and J genes are TRBV7-2 and TRBJ2-5; D is ambiguous. Germline CDR1 SGHTA, CDR2 FQGNSA. The CDR3 runs 13 residues. The ends were cut back, 3 bases at V and 5 bases at J, with 10 bases in the middle. CDR3 nucleotides: TGTGCCAGCAGCTTTGACCTTGACGAGACCCAGTACTTC. Protein product: CASSFDLDETQYF.

This chain connects TRBV7-2 to TRBJ2-5, with a weak D call TRBD2 (6 bases). V dropped 8 bases and J dropped 4 bases, with 20 bases sitting between them. There are 15 residues in the CDR3. Germline V gene sequence: CDR1 SGHTA, CDR2 FQGNSA. Here the CDR3 reads CASARGSGRPETQYF. The CDR3 DNA reads as TGTGCCAGCGCTCGTGGGTCCGGGAGACCAGAGACCCAGTACTTC.

This clonotype has a handful of counts. The V call is TRBV5-1, the J call TRBJ2-7; D not resolved. With 0 bases removed from V and 0 bases from J, the gap between germline ends came to 7 bases. This CDR3 comprises 14 residues. CDR1 is SGHRS, CDR2 YFSETQ, per germline. CDR3 nucleotides: TGCGCCAGCAGCTTGGTAGGGAACTCCTACGAGCAGTACTTC. Residues: CASSLVGNSYEQYF.

This clonotype occurred many times. V gene TRBV18 combines with J gene TRBJ2-7, with TRBD2 as a possible D gene (6 bases). V lost 0 bases, J lost 2 bases, and 8 bases lay in between. The CDR3 consists of 14 residues. The V gene's germline CDR1 is KGHSH and CDR2 LQKENI. The CDR3 nucleotides are TGTGCCAGCTCACCACCGGGGAGGCCCTACGAGCAGTACTTC. This codes for CASSPPGRPYEQYF.